These 15 T cell receptor beta chains were all obtained from the same sample, sequenced in a study of cytomegalovirus exposure and HLA in healthy donors. It was with 60 Vbeta and 13 Jbeta primers that the PCR ran. The data were produced by immunoSEQ multiplex PCR, yet TCRdb's version contains in-frame clones alone and is incomplete. Of about 89,000 clones listed, around three quarters are singletons. Sequenced material: PBMCs. These receptors came from a male donor in good health and CMV-seronegative.

This chain joins TRBV6-4 and TRBJ2-7; D unclear. Germline CDR1 and CDR2: MRHNA and SNTAGT. V shed 10 bases and J shed 4 bases, with 11 bases lying between them. CDR3 length: 11 amino acids. CDR3 sequence (DNA): TGTGCCACCCCCGCCGGGTACGAGCAGTACTTC. Its translation: CATPAGYEQYF.

This clone was seen more than once but under ten times. The rearrangement links TRBV29-1 to TRBJ1-2; the D gene is possibly TRBD1 (6 bases). The CDR3 runs 14 residues. Looked up from germline, CDR1 is SQVTM and CDR2 is ANQGSEA. Trimming took 4 bases from V and 4 from J, leaving 16 bases between them. As DNA, the CDR3 is TGCAGCGTTGCAGGCGGGGGCAAGATCTATGGCTACACCTTC. It codes for CSVAGGGKIYGYTF.

The V and J genes are TRBV5-5 and TRBJ2-7; TRBD1 agrees at 9 bases. CDR1 and CDR2 (germline): SGHKS, YYEKEE (reference sequence). After removal of 5 bases from V and 2 bases from J, the junction contained 8 bases not matched to a gene. This CDR3 contains 15 residues. The CDR3 region has the DNA TGTGCCAGCAGTATATCGGGACAGGGTACCTACGAGCAGTACTTC. Protein sequence: CASSISGQGTYEQYF.

This chain joins TRBV5-6 and TRBJ1-5; D perhaps matches TRBD1 (6 bases). Trimming removed 3 bases from V and 6 bases from J, with 22 bases in between. This CDR3 comprises 17 residues. Germline V lookup: CDR1 SGHDT, CDR2 YYEEEE. The CDR3 sequence: CASSSYRTLQGGQPQHF. The CDR3 DNA reads as TGTGCCAGCAGCTCCTACCGGACCCTCCAAGGGGGTCAGCCCCAGCATTTT.

This chain joins TRBV28 and TRBJ1-1; TRBD1 agrees at 12 bases. The CDR3 has 15 amino acids. Trimming removed 6 bases from V and 7 bases from J; junction bases left unmatched: 9. In germline, CDR1 is MDHEN, CDR2 SYDVKM. As DNA, the CDR3 is TGTGCCAGCAGCTCTACCGGGACAGGGGGCAATGAAGCTTTCTTT. Protein: CASSSTGTGGNEAFF.

The chain is built from TRBV5-4 and TRBJ2-5; TRBD1 matches 7 bases. V shed 1 base, J shed 2 bases, and the junction held 5 bases outside the gene matches. CDR1 is SGHNT, CDR2 YYREEE, per germline (reference sequence). The CDR3 runs 15 residues. The CDR3 here is CASSLLGTEQETQYF. For the CDR3, the DNA is TGTGCCAGCAGCTTGCTAGGGACAGAACAAGAGACCCAGTACTTC.

The V and J genes are TRBV28 and TRBJ1-2; possible D gene TRBD1, 5 bases. Germline CDR1 MDHEN, CDR2 SYDVKM. The CDR3 loop spans 15 amino acids. V was clipped by 2 bases and J by 2 bases, with 12 bases between them. The CDR3 nucleotides are TGTGCCAGCAGTTTAGGAGGGGCGACAAACTATGGCTACACCTTC. Its translation is CASSLGGATNYGYTF.

CDR3 region: CASSRDRTGSTDTQYF. As DNA, the CDR3 is TGTGCCAGCAGTCGCGATAGAACAGGGAGCACAGATACGCAGTATTTT. The chain uses TRBV7-2 and TRBJ2-3; a possible D gene is TRBD1 (6 bases). The CDR3 has 16 residues. Germline V CDR1 and CDR2: SGHTA, FQGNSA. V shed 6 bases and J shed 0 bases, with 16 bases lying between them.

J is TRBJ2-5 and V is TRBV7-9; 7 bases line up with TRBD1. The ends lost 5 bases at V and 3 bases at J; junction bases unmatched: 15. CDR1 and CDR2 from the germline V gene are SEHNR and FQNEAQ (reference sequence). The CDR3 loop spans 17 amino acids. The CDR3 nucleotides read TGTGCCAGCAGCCCCTTCCCAACGACTGGACAGGAAGAGACCCAGTACTTC. Protein sequence: CASSPFPTTGQEETQYF.

The rearrangement joins TRBV30 to TRBJ1-1, with D perhaps TRBD1 (5 bases). The CDR3 has 13 residues. CDR1 is GTSNPN, CDR2 SVGIG, per germline (reference sequence). Trimming shortened V by 0 bases and J by 8 bases, and 13 bases separated the two germline ends. CDR3 sequence reads: CAWSVSSQDEAFF. The CDR3, as DNA: TGTGCCTGGAGTGTATCGTCACAGGACGAAGCTTTCTTT.

CDR3 region: CASSQGGETEAFF. As DNA, the CDR3 is TGTGCCAGCAGCCAAGGAGGGGAGACTGAAGCTTTCTTT. This chain uses TRBV5-4 with TRBJ1-1; D possibly corresponds to TRBD1 (5 bases). The CDR3 consists of 13 residues. Germline-derived CDR1 and CDR2 are SGHNT and YYREEE (reference sequence). Trimming stripped 4 bases from V and 5 bases from J, with 12 bases between.

This rearrangement joins TRBV28 to TRBJ1-5; 10 bases are a match to TRBD1. The CDR3 sequence is 16 residues long. V dropped 6 bases and J dropped 4; count of bases not matched to a gene: 9. Germline V CDR1 and CDR2: MDHEN, SYDVKM. CDR3 in DNA: TGTGCCAGCAGCGAGATGGGACAGGGGAGGAATCAGCCCCAGCATTTT. Protein: CASSEMGQGRNQPQHF.

The genes are TRBV6-5 and TRBJ2-7; D may be TRBD1 (5 bases). The CDR3 has 12 amino acids. Germline lookup yields CDR1 MNHEY and CDR2 SVGAGI. V gave up 5 bases and J gave up 7 bases, with 12 bases separating them. CDR3 nucleotide sequence: TGTGCCAGCAGTAGACAGTCCGGGGAGCAGTACTTC. This encodes CASSRQSGEQYF.

The rearrangement links TRBV7-2 to TRBJ2-7; tentatively, D is TRBD2 (5 bases). The CDR3 is made up of 15 amino acids. Germline CDR1 is SGHTA and CDR2 is FQGNSA. The germline V and J ends were trimmed by 4 bases and 4 bases, with 17 bases remaining between them. In nucleotides, the CDR3 is TGTGCCAGCAGCTCCTCCCCCGGACTCGGTTACGAGCAGTACTTC. Residues: CASSSSPGLGYEQYF.

The chain joins TRBV18 to TRBJ2-5, with 15 bases lining up with TRBD2. The J call may be wrong; the DNA end is better matched by TRBJ2-7. Per germline, CDR1 KGHSH and CDR2 LQKENI. The CDR3 totals 17 residues. The CDR3 sequence: CASSSGTSGGISYEQYF. The CDR3 bases are TGTGCCAGCTCCTCAGGGACTAGCGGGGGGATCTCCTACGAGCAGTACTTC.